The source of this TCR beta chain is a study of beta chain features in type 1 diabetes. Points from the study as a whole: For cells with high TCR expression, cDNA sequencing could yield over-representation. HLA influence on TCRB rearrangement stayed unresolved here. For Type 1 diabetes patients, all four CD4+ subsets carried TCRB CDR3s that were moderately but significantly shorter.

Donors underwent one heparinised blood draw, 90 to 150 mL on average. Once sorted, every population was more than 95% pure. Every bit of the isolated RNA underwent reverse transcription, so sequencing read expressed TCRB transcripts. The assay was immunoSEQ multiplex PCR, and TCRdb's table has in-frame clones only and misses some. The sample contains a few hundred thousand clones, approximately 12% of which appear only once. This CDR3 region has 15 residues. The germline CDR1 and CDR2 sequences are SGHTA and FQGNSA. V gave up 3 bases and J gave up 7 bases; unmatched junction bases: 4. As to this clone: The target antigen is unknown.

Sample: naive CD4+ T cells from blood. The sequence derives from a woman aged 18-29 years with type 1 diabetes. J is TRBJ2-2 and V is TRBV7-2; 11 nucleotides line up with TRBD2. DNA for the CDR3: TGTGCCAGCAGCTTCACTAGCGGGAGTGTCGGGGAGCTGTTTTTT. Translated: CASSFTSGSVGELFF. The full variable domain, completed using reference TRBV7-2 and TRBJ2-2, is GAGVSQSPSNKVTEKGKDVELRCDPISGHTALYWYRQSLGQGLEFLIYFQGNSAPDKSGLPSDRFSAERTGGSVSTLTIQRTQQEDSAVYLCASSFTSGSVGELFFGEGSRLTVL.